This TCR beta chain was recorded in a study of blood T cell repertoires in COVID-19. Turning to the study itself: Samples taken during acute and convalescent COVID-19 were collected in the United States, Italy and Spain.

Using immunoSEQ multiplex PCR, the repertoire was profiled, and TCRdb retains in-frame clones only, with some absent. Of about 260,000 clones detected, approximately 86% appear once; the ten largest clones hold about 5.2%. V was cut by 5 bases and J by 9 bases, with 23 bases left in between. The germline V gene has CDR1 MNHEY and CDR2 SMNVEV (reference sequence). This CDR3 contains 17 residues. Enrolment of Seattle patients took place during active infection, and they were followed longitudinally. This TCR was recovered from a woman aged 60-75 years with COVID-19, enrolled during active disease. The chain uses TRBV27 and TRBJ1-6, with TRBD1 as a possible D gene (5 bases). The sequencing input was peripheral blood. The CDR3 DNA sequence: TGTGCCAGCAGTCGGATCGTGGGCGGGGGTTTTGGTTCACCCCTCCACTTT. Translating gives CASSRIVGGGFGSPLHF.